This TCR beta chain comes out of a study of blood T cell repertoires in COVID-19. Whole-study context: All recovered Cohort 3 donors got two negative PCRs, got clearance, or saw symptom resolution. The United States, Italy and Spain supplied acute and convalescent COVID-19 samples. PBMCs, B-cell-depleted T cells, or T cells provided the cDNA or gDNA that made up the material.

Clinical history as reported by participants underpinned cohort assignment. Libraries were prepared by immunoSEQ multiplex PCR; TCRdb keeps only in-frame clonotypes and omits some of them. The sample yields under 300,000 clones, roughly 91% seen once. The CDR3 sequence is 13 residues long. Germline V lookup: CDR1 LNHDA, CDR2 SQIVND (reference sequence). V lost 3 bases, J lost 6 bases, and 11 bases lay in between. The chain uses TRBV19 and TRBJ1-1, with D uncertain. The sample comprised PBMCs or T cells enriched from blood (not recorded which). The clonotype originates from a woman aged 55-75 years in a cohort exposed to, infected with or recovered from COVID-19 (not recorded which). The CDR3 DNA sequence: TGTGCCAGTAGTATTTCCGCTAGCGCTGAAGCTTTCTTT. This encodes CASSISASAEAFF.